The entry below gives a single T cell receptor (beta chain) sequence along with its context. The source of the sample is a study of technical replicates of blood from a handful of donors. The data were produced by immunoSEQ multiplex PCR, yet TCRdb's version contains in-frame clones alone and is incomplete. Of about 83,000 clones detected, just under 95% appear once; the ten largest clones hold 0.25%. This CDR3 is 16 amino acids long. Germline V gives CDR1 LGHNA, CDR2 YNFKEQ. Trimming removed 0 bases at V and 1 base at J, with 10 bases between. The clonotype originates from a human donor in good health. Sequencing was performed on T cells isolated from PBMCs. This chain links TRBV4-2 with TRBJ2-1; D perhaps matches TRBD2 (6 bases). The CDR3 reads CASSQDGLNSYNEQFF. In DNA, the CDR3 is TGTGCCAGCAGCCAAGATGGACTAAATTCCTACAATGAGCAGTTCTTC.